A single sample is the source of the 31 T cell receptor beta chains below, sequenced in a study of cytomegalovirus exposure and HLA in healthy donors. PCR was performed using 60 Vbeta and 13 Jbeta primers. Data came from immunoSEQ multiplex PCR; TCRdb stores just in-frame clones and leaves some out. The table records about 130,000 clones, approximately 82% of them present only once. Input material: PBMCs. Every receptor here comes from a boy aged 2-9 years in good health and CMV-seronegative.

This chain links TRBV5-6 with TRBJ2-1, with 11 nucleotides matching TRBD1. Trimming took 1 base from V and 6 from J; bases not matched to a gene: 3. The CDR3 sequence is 15 residues long. CDR1 and CDR2 (germline): SGHDT, YYEEEE. The CDR3 coding sequence is TGTGCCAGCAGCTTGTTAGGGACAGGGGGCAATGAGCAGTTCTTC. Translated, it gives CASSLLGTGGNEQFF.

The chain has TRBV2 and TRBJ1-1; D is undetermined. This CDR3 comprises 10 residues. Germline V gives CDR1 SNHLY, CDR2 FYNNEI. V was cut by 7 bases and J by 11 bases, with 11 bases left in between. The CDR3 DNA follows: TGTGCCAGCACGAGGGTTTGGGCTTTCTTT. Amino acid sequence: CASTRVWAFF.

The chain carries TRBV5-4 and TRBJ1-2; 9 positions agree with TRBD1. Germline-derived CDR1 and CDR2 are SGHNT and YYREEE (reference sequence). Losses at the gene ends were 0 bases for V and 6 bases for J; bases not matched to a gene: 3. This CDR3 comprises 14 residues. The chain's CDR3 is CASSLGDRGDGYTF. The DNA of the CDR3 is TGTGCCAGCAGCTTGGGTGACAGGGGGGATGGCTACACCTTC.

The V and J genes are TRBV6-6 and TRBJ1-1; TRBD1 might be the D (5 bases). Between the trimmed V and J ends, which lost 2 bases and 5 bases, there was a span of 15 bases. This CDR3 is built from 15 residues. Germline CDR1 reads MNHNY; CDR2 reads SVGAGI (reference sequence). The CDR3 region has the DNA TGTGCCAGCAGTTACACTGGTGGGGGGACGACTGAAGCTTTCTTT. This codes for CASSYTGGGTTEAFF.

The genes are TRBV7-8 and TRBJ2-7, with 8 bases identical to TRBD1. V lost 5 bases and J lost 13; bases outside the gene matches: 25. Germline values: CDR1 SGHVS, CDR2 FQNEAQ. CDR3 length: 17 residues. For the CDR3, the DNA is TGTGCCAGCAGCCCACAGTCCCGGGACAGGTATCTACGAGGCGTATACGTC. Its protein is CASSPQSRDRYLRGVYV.

In the case of this clone: Germline is not matched at one junction end, which may reflect a read error. The chain is built from TRBV19 and TRBJ1-5, with D possibly TRBD1 on 6 matching bases. The germline CDR1 and CDR2 sequences are LNHDA and SQIVND (reference sequence). The CDR3 sequence is 11 residues long. For the CDR3, the DNA is TGTGCCAGTAGTTACCCGGGACATAAAGTTTTT. The encoded protein is CASSYPGHKVF.

The genes are TRBV5-1 and TRBJ1-2; TRBD1 aligns across 10 bases. This CDR3 has 15 amino acids. From germline, CDR1 is SGHRS and CDR2 YFSETQ. J gave up 4 bases and V 4 bases, and 7 bases lay outside the gene matches. This CDR3 reads CASSRGTGASYGYTF. DNA for the CDR3: TGCGCCAGCAGCCGGGGGACAGGGGCTAGCTATGGCTACACCTTC.

The V gene is TRBV2, the J gene TRBJ2-3, with D maybe TRBD2 (6 bases). CDR3 length: 15 amino acids. V was pared by 6 bases and J by 0 bases, with 13 bases between. Germline V lookup: CDR1 SNHLY, CDR2 FYNNEI. CDR3 in amino acids: CASRRDRQSTDTQYF. The CDR3 region has the DNA TGTGCCAGCAGGCGGGACCGCCAGAGCACAGATACGCAGTATTTT. Full variable domain (remainder filled in from reference TRBV2 and TRBJ2-3): EPEVTQTPSHQVTQMGQEVILRCVPISNHLYFYWYRQILGQKVEFLVSFYNNEISEKSEIFDDQFSVERPDGSNFTLKIRSTKLEDSAMYFCASRRDRQSTDTQYFGPGTRLTVL.

The genes are TRBV29-1 and TRBJ1-2; TRBD1 might be the D (5 bases). This CDR3 contains 16 residues. V was trimmed by 4 bases and J by 4 bases, leaving 22 bases between them. Germline-derived CDR1 and CDR2 are SQVTM and ANQGSEA. The DNA of the CDR3 is TGCAGCGTTGGGGGCCAGTGGGCCAGAGAAATCTATGGCTACACCTTC. Translation: CSVGGQWAREIYGYTF. The full variable domain, its missing parts supplied by reference TRBV29-1 and TRBJ1-2, is SAVISQKPSRDICQRGTSLTIQCQVDSQVTMMFWYRQQPGQSLTLIATANQGSEATYESGFVIDKFPISRPNLTFSTLTVSNMSPEDSSIYLCSVGGQWAREIYGYTFGSGTRLTVV.

V usage is TRBV4-2 and J usage is TRBJ2-1, with 7 bases aligning to TRBD2. CDR1 and CDR2 from the germline V gene are LGHNA and YNFKEQ. V dropped 0 bases and J dropped 3; count of bases not matched to a gene: 5. The CDR3 runs 16 residues. The CDR3 spells CASSQESSGNYNEQFF. The CDR3 DNA is TGTGCCAGCAGCCAAGAATCTAGCGGAAACTACAATGAGCAGTTCTTC.

The V call is TRBV5-1, the J call TRBJ1-2, with D possibly being TRBD1 (6 bases). Germline V lookup: CDR1 SGHRS, CDR2 YFSETQ. Trimming took off 4 bases at V and 4 bases at J, with 14 bases between the two ends. The CDR3 runs 14 residues. In DNA, the CDR3 is TGCGCCAGCAGCGCCCCAGACAGGTTCTATGGCTACACCTTC. Translated, it gives CASSAPDRFYGYTF.

The chain recombines TRBV6-5 with TRBJ2-1; 7 bases align to TRBD2. This CDR3 has 13 residues. V lost 7 bases, J lost 5 bases, and 5 bases stayed unmatched. Germline V gene lookup returns CDR1 MNHEY and CDR2 SVGAGI. CDR3 nucleotide sequence: TGTGCCAGCAACCTGGGGGGGGACAATGAGCAGTTCTTC. This encodes CASNLGGDNEQFF.

A word on this clone: Its ends do not fully match the called genes, so a read error is possible. V gene TRBV6-1 combines with J gene TRBJ1-5; D uncertain. From germline, CDR1 is MNHNS and CDR2 SASEGT. This CDR3 region has 14 residues. The CDR3 DNA is TGTGTCAGCAGTGAAGAAGAGTCTCATCAGCCCCAGCATTTT. As protein: CVSSEEESHQPQHF.

V and J are TRBV4-2 and TRBJ1-5; D may be TRBD1 (5 bases). The V gene lost 1 base and the J gene lost 10 bases, with 14 bases spanning the gap. Germline V CDR1 and CDR2: LGHNA, YNFKEQ. This CDR3 is 14 amino acids long. The CDR3 loop is CASSQVSRGRPQHF. The CDR3, as DNA: TGTGCCAGCAGCCAAGTATCCCGGGGGAGACCCCAGCATTTT.

V is TRBV6-5 and J is TRBJ1-1; the D gene is possibly TRBD1 (6 bases). The CDR3 has 15 residues. Looked up from germline, CDR1 is MNHEY and CDR2 is SVGAGI. V lost 0 bases, J lost 0 bases, and 8 bases lay in between. CDR3 amino acids: CASSYSTGLNTEAFF. DNA for the CDR3: TGTGCCAGCAGTTACTCGACAGGTTTGAACACTGAAGCTTTCTTT.

The genes are TRBV5-4 and TRBJ1-1; 9 bases agree with TRBD1. Germline V gives CDR1 SGHNT, CDR2 YYREEE (reference sequence). V lost 4 bases, J lost 5 bases, and 9 bases stayed unmatched. CDR3 length equals 15 residues. The CDR3 region has the DNA TGTGCCAGCAGCCCACGACAGGGGGTTTGGACTGAAGCTTTCTTT. Protein product: CASSPRQGVWTEAFF.

This chain joins TRBV5-1 and TRBJ2-5; D is perhaps TRBD2 (5 bases). CDR1 and CDR2 from the germline V gene are SGHRS and YFSETQ. Trimming took 3 bases from V and 2 from J, leaving 26 bases between them. The CDR3 has 19 residues. The CDR3 spells CASSSQPITGIRLQETQYF. The CDR3 bases are TGCGCCAGCAGCTCACAGCCGATTACCGGGATCAGGCTACAAGAGACCCAGTACTTC. Drawing the rest from reference TRBV5-1 and TRBJ2-5, the complete variable domain is KAGVTQTPRYLIKTRGQQVTLSCSPISGHRSVSWYQQTPGQGLQFLFEYFSETQRNKGNFPGRFSGRQFSNSRSEMNVSTLELGDSALYLCASSSQPITGIRLQETQYFGPGTRLLVL.

The chain combines TRBV5-1 with TRBJ1-4; possibly TRBD1 for D (6 bases). The CDR3 extends over 14 amino acids. Germline V gene sequence: CDR1 SGHRS, CDR2 YFSETQ. Trimming removed 6 bases from V and 8 bases from J, with 17 bases in between. As DNA, the CDR3 is TGCGCCAGCACCCAGGGCCAGGGGAACGAAAAACTGTTTTTT. Residues: CASTQGQGNEKLFF.

The V and J genes are TRBV9 and TRBJ1-4, with D possibly matching TRBD1 (6 bases). Germline lookup yields CDR1 SGDLS and CDR2 YYNGEE. With 3 bases removed from V and 5 bases from J, the gap between germline ends came to 14 bases. This CDR3 has 15 amino acids. The DNA of the CDR3 is TGTGCCAGCAGCGAAGAAGACAGGCTAAATGAAAAACTGTTTTTT. It translates to CASSEEDRLNEKLFF.

The V call is TRBV19, the J call TRBJ1-1; tentative D call: TRBD1 (5 bases). This CDR3 comprises 14 residues. Germline CDR1 is LNHDA and CDR2 is SQIVND (reference sequence). V was cut by 2 bases and J by 6 bases, with 13 bases left in between. CDR3 in amino acids: CASSIQGTFPEAFF. The CDR3 coding sequence is TGTGCCAGTAGTATACAGGGTACGTTTCCTGAAGCTTTCTTT.

This clone was recorded once. This chain connects TRBV7-8 to TRBJ2-1; D possibly corresponds to TRBD1 (5 bases). Trimming left V 1 base short and J 13 bases short, with 11 bases between. The CDR3 contains 12 residues. From germline, CDR1 is SGHVS and CDR2 FQNEAQ. The CDR3 DNA follows: TGTGCCAGCAGCTTAGACAGTCAGGGACAGTTCTTC. It codes for CASSLDSQGQFF. The whole variable domain, remainder taken from reference TRBV7-8 and TRBJ2-1, is GAGVSQSPRYKVAKRGQDVALRCDPISGHVSLFWYQQALGQGPEFLTYFQNEAQLDKSGLPSDRFFAERPEGSVSTLKIQRTQQEDSAVYLCASSLDSQGQFFGPGTRLTVL.

V is TRBV7-2 and J is TRBJ2-1; D perhaps matches TRBD2 (6 bases). The CDR3 length is 15 residues. The germline CDR1 and CDR2 sequences are SGHTA and FQGNSA. V was trimmed by 5 bases and J by 6 bases, leaving 17 bases between them. The CDR3 region is CASSRTRGLSNEQFF. The CDR3 bases are TGTGCCAGCAGCCGAACTCGGGGACTCTCCAATGAGCAGTTCTTC.

The chain has TRBV7-9 and TRBJ2-5; D is perhaps TRBD1 (5 bases). TRBJ2-7 matches the DNA end more closely, so the J call is doubtful. Germline CDR1 reads SEHNR; CDR2 reads FQNEAQ (reference sequence). The CDR3 consists of 14 residues. The CDR3 nucleotides read TGTGCCAGCAGCTTAGTAAGGGGAAACTACGAGCAGTACTTC. This gives the protein CASSLVRGNYEQYF.

This clone was counted a single time. The chain couples TRBV18 to TRBJ2-5; TRBD1 matches 8 bases. V lost 1 base, J lost 7 bases, and 5 bases stayed unmatched. Germline values: CDR1 KGHSH, CDR2 LQKENI. This CDR3 is 14 amino acids long. The CDR3 region is CASSPQQGEGTQYF. DNA of the CDR3: TGTGCCAGCTCACCACAACAGGGGGAAGGGACCCAGTACTTC.

This chain joins TRBV2 and TRBJ2-7; 9 bases match TRBD2. Germline V gene sequence: CDR1 SNHLY, CDR2 FYNNEI. Losses at the gene ends were 3 bases for V and 6 bases for J; bases not matched to a gene: 6. The CDR3 contains 14 residues. CDR3 sequence (DNA): TGTGCCAGCAGTGAGATAGCGGGAGTTAGCGAGCAGTACGTC. Amino acids: CASSEIAGVSEQYV.

The rearrangement joins TRBV7-8 to TRBJ1-5; the match to TRBD1 covers 9 bases. CDR1 SGHVS and CDR2 FQNEAQ come from the germline V gene. V shed 1 base and J 6 bases; nucleotides not matched to a gene: 4. The CDR3 has 15 amino acids. The CDR3 DNA is TGTGCCAGCAGCTTAGGGGACAGGGAGGGTCAGCCCCAGCATTTT. This sequence encodes CASSLGDREGQPQHF.

The CDR3 here is CASSTPGKMGETQYF. The CDR3 DNA is TGTGCCAGTAGTACCCCGGGAAAAATGGGAGAGACCCAGTACTTC. The chain joins TRBV19 to TRBJ2-5; TRBD2 might be the D (5 bases). V was pared by 4 bases and J by 4 bases, with 16 bases between. The CDR3 contains 15 residues. Germline CDR1 reads LNHDA; CDR2 reads SQIVND (reference sequence). Full variable domain (outside the CDR3, taken from reference TRBV19 and TRBJ2-5): DGGITQSPKYLFRKEGQNVTLSCEQNLNHDAMYWYRQDPGQGLRLIYYSQIVNDFQKGDIAEGYSVSREKKESFPLTVTSAQKNPTAFYLCASSTPGKMGETQYFGPGTRLLVL.

The chain couples TRBV2 to TRBJ2-6; weak D call: TRBD1 (6 bases). Trimming cost V 7 bases and J 3 bases, with 16 bases left between them. CDR1 is SNHLY, CDR2 FYNNEI, per germline. The CDR3 spans 16 residues. The CDR3 here is CASTLETGFGANVLTF. The CDR3 region has the DNA TGTGCCAGCACCTTAGAGACAGGTTTTGGGGCCAACGTCCTGACTTTC. Full variable domain (outside the CDR3, taken from reference TRBV2 and TRBJ2-6): EPEVTQTPSHQVTQMGQEVILRCVPISNHLYFYWYRQILGQKVEFLVSFYNNEISEKSEIFDDQFSVERPDGSNFTLKIRSTKLEDSAMYFCASTLETGFGANVLTFGAGSRLTVL.

V is TRBV6-4 and J is TRBJ2-1, with TRBD2 identical over 12 bases. CDR1 and CDR2 from the germline V gene are MRHNA and SNTAGT. The CDR3 runs to 15 residues. With V trimmed by 3 bases and J by 13 bases, 10 bases remained unmatched. CDR3 residues: CASSERLAGGLPQFF. The CDR3 bases are TGTGCCAGCAGTGAGCGGCTAGCGGGGGGGCTTCCCCAGTTCTTC.

This chain links TRBV6-5 with TRBJ1-6; unclear D gene. The length of the CDR3 is 12 residues. Germline CDR1 is MNHEY and CDR2 is SVGAGI. The ends were cut back, 3 bases at V and 10 bases at J, with 7 bases in the middle. This chain's CDR3 is CASSYDSSPLHF. The DNA for the CDR3 is TGTGCCAGCAGTTATGACTCCTCACCCCTCCACTTT.

The CDR3 DNA reads TGTGCCAGCAGCTTAGGGGGTTCCAGGGCCCAAAGGGGTCAGCCCCAGCATTTT. Its translation: CASSLGGSRAQRGQPQHF. The chain joins TRBV7-2 to TRBJ1-5; tentative D call: TRBD1 (5 bases). The CDR3 spans 18 residues. V was trimmed by 1 base and J by 6 bases, leaving 22 bases between them. Per germline, CDR1 SGHTA and CDR2 FQGNSA.